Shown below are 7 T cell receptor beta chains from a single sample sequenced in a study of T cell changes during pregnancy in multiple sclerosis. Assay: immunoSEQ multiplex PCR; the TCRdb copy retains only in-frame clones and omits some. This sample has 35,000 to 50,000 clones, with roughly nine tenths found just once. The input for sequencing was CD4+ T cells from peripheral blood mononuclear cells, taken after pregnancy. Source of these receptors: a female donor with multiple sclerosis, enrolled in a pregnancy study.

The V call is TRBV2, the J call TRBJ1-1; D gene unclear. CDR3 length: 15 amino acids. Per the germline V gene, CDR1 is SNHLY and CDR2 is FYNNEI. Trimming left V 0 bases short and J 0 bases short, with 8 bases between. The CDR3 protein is CASSEAAQVNTEAFF. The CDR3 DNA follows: TGTGCCAGCAGTGAAGCTGCCCAGGTGAACACTGAAGCTTTCTTT. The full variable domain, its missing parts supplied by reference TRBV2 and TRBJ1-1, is EPEVTQTPSHQVTQMGQEVILRCVPISNHLYFYWYRQILGQKVEFLVSFYNNEISEKSEIFDDQFSVERPDGSNFTLKIRSTKLEDSAMYFCASSEAAQVNTEAFFGQGTRLTVV.

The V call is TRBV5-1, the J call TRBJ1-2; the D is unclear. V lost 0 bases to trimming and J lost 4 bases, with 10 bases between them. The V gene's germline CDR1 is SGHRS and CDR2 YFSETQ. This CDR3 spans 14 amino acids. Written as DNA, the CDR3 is TGCGCCAGCAGCTTGGATTCTCCTACCTATGGCTACACCTTC. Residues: CASSLDSPTYGYTF. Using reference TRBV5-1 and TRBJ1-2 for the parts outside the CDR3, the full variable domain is KAGVTQTPRYLIKTRGQQVTLSCSPISGHRSVSWYQQTPGQGLQFLFEYFSETQRNKGNFPGRFSGRQFSNSRSEMNVSTLELGDSALYLCASSLDSPTYGYTFGSGTRLTVV.

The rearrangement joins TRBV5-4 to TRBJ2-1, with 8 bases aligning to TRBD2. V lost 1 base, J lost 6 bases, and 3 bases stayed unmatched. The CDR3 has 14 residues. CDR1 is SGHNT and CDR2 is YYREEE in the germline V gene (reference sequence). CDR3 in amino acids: CASSLRAGANEQFF. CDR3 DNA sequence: TGTGCCAGCAGCTTGCGAGCGGGAGCCAATGAGCAGTTCTTC.

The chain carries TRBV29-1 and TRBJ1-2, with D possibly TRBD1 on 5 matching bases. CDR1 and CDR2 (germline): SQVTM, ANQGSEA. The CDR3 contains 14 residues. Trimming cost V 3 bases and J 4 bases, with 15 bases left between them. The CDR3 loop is CSVEPIYRSYGYTF. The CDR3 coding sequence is TGCAGCGTTGAGCCGATTTACAGGAGCTATGGCTACACCTTC. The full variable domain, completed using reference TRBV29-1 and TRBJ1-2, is SAVISQKPSRDICQRGTSLTIQCQVDSQVTMMFWYRQQPGQSLTLIATANQGSEATYESGFVIDKFPISRPNLTFSTLTVSNMSPEDSSIYLCSVEPIYRSYGYTFGSGTRLTVV.

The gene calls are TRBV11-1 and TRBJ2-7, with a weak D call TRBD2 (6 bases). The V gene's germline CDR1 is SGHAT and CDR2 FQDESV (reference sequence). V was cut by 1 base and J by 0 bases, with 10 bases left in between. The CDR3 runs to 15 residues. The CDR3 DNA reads TGTGCCAGCAGCTTAGGCGGGGAGCCCTCCTACGAGCAGTACTTC. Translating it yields CASSLGGEPSYEQYF.

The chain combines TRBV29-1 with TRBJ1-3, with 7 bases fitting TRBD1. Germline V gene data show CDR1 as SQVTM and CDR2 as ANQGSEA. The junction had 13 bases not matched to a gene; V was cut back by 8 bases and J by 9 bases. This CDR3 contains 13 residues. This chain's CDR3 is CSYNTGATGTIYF. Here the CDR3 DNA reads TGCAGCTACAACACAGGGGCGACGGGCACCATATATTTT.

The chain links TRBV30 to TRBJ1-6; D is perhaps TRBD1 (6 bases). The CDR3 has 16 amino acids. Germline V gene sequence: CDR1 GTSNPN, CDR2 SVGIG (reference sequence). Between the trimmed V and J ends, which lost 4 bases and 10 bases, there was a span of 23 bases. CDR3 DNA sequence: TGTGCCTGGAATAACCGCCCAACAGGGCCAACCTCACCCCTCCACTTT. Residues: CAWNNRPTGPTSPLHF.